This TCR beta chain was observed in a study of blood T cells in healthy people across ages. Study-level results: A roughly linear fall in TCR beta diversity per million T cells was seen with increasing age.

PCR was performed a second time for about 6 to 12 cycles using a sample-barcoded 5' primer and a J-beta primer mix. Each CDR3 protein gets one entry after TCRdb re-called the 5' RACE reads with MiXCR. The table records 550,000 to 800,000 distinct CDR3 sequences, about 30% of them present only once. J was trimmed by 4 bases and V by 0 bases; bases with no gene match: 2. Germline lookup yields CDR1 LGHNA and CDR2 YSLEER. CDR3 length: 15 amino acids. This clonotype was seen only a few times. As yet, its antigen is unknown. Material: blood. The receptor was isolated from a woman older than 75 in good health. V is TRBV4-3 and J is TRBJ2-2; 7 bases agree with TRBD2. The CDR3 bases are TGCGCCAGCAGCCAAGATACGGGGGGCACCGGGGAGCTGTTTTTT. Protein sequence: CASSQDTGGTGELFF.